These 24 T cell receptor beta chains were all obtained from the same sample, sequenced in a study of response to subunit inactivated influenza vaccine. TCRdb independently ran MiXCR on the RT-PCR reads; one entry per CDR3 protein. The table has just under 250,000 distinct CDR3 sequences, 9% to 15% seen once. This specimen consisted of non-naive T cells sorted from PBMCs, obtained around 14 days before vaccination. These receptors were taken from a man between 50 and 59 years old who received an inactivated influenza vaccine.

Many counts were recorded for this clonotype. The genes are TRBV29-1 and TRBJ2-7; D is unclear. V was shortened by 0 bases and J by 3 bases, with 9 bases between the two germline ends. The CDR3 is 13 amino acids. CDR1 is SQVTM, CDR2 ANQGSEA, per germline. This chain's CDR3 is CSVEDPMSYEQYF. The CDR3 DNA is TGCAGCGTTGAAGATCCCATGAGCTACGAGCAGTACTTC.

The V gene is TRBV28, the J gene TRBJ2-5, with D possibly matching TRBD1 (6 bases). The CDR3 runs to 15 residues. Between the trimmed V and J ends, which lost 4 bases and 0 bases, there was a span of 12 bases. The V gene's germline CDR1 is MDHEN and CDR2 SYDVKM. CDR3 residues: CASSSRTEYQETQYF. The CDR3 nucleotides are TGTGCCAGCAGTTCCCGGACAGAGTACCAAGAGACCCAGTACTTC.

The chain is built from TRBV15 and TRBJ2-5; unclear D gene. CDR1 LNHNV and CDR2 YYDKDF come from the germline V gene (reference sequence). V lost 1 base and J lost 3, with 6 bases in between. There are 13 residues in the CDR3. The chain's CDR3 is CATSRGGKETQYF. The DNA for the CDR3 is TGTGCCACCAGCAGAGGGGGAAAAGAGACCCAGTACTTC.

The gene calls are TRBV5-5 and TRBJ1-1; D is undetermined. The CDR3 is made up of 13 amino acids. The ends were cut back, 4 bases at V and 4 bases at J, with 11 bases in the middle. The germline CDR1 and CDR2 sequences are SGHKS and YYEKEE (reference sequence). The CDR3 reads CASSPYMGTEAFF. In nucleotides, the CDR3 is TGTGCCAGCAGCCCTTACATGGGCACTGAAGCTTTCTTT.

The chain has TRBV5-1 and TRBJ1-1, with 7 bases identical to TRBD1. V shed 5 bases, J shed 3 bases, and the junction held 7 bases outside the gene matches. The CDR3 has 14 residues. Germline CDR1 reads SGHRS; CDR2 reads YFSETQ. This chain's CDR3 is CASRQTGTDTEAFF. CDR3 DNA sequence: TGCGCCAGCAGACAAACCGGGACAGACACTGAAGCTTTCTTT.

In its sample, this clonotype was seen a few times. The CDR3 coding sequence is TGTGCCAGCAGACATAGCGGGAGTTTATACGAGCAGTACTTC. As protein: CASRHSGSLYEQYF. The chain carries TRBV3-1 and TRBJ2-7; 9 positions agree with TRBD2. The germline V gene encodes CDR1 LGHDT and CDR2 YNNKEL (reference sequence). The length of the CDR3 is 14 residues. Trimming took 6 bases from V and 4 from J; bases not matched to a gene: 7.

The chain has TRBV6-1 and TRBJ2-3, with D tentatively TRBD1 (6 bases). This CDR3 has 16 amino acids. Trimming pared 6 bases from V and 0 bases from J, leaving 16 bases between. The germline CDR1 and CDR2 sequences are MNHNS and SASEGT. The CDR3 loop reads CASSQQGGSSTDTQYF. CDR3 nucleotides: TGTGCCAGCAGCCAACAAGGGGGATCTAGCACAGATACGCAGTATTTT.

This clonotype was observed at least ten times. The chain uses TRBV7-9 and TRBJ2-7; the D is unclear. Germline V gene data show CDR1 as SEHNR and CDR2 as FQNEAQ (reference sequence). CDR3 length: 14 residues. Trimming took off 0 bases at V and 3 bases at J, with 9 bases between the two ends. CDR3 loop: CASSLALTGYEQYF. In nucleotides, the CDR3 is TGTGCCAGCAGCTTAGCTTTGACCGGCTACGAGCAGTACTTC.

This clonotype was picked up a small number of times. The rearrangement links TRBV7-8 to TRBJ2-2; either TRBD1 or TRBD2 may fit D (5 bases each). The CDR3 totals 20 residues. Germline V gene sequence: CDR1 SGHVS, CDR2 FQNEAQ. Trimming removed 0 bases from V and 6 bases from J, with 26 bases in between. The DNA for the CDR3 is TGTGCCAGCAGCTTAGCGAATCTTGAGGGTTTAGGCCGGGGACCCGGGGAGCTGTTTTTT. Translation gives CASSLANLEGLGRGPGELFF. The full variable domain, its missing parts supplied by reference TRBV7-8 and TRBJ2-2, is GAGVSQSPRYKVAKRGQDVALRCDPISGHVSLFWYQQALGQGPEFLTYFQNEAQLDKSGLPSDRFFAERPEGSVSTLKIQRTQQEDSAVYLCASSLANLEGLGRGPGELFFGEGSRLTVL.

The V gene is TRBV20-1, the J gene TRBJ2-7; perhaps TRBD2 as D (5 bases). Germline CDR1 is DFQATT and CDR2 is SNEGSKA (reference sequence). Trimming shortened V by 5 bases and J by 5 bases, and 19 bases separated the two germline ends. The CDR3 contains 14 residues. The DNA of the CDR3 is TGCAGTGCTTGGAGGCTAGCTGGATTCAACGAGCAGTACTTC. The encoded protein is CSAWRLAGFNEQYF.

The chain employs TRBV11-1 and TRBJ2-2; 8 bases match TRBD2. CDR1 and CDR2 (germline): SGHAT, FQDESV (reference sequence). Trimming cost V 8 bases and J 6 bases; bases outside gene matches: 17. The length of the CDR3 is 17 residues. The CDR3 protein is CASQRTSGRTRAGELFF. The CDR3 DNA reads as TGTGCCAGCCAAAGAACTAGCGGCAGAACGCGGGCCGGGGAGCTGTTTTTT.

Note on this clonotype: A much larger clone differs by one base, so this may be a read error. The CDR3 DNA reads TGTGCCAGCACCCCACGTGTGGGGGCGGGAACCGGGGAGCTGTTTTTT. Its protein is CASTPRVGAGTGELFF. V is TRBV12-3 or TRBV12-4 and J is TRBJ2-2, with D perhaps assigned TRBD1 or TRBD2 (6 bases each). Trimming cost V 7 bases and J 5 bases, with 20 bases left between them. The CDR3 has 16 amino acids.

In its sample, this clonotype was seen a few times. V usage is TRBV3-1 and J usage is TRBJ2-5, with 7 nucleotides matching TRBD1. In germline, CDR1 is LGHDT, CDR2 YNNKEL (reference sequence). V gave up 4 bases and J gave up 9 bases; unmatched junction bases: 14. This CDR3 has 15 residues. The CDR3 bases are TGTGCCAGCAGCCGAAACAGGGGAGTGTCGGAGGCCCAGTACTTC. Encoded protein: CASSRNRGVSEAQYF.

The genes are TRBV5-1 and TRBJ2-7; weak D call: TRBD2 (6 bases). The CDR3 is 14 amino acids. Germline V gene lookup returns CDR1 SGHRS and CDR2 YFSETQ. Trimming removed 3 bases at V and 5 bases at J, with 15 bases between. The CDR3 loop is CASSSRAREDEQYF. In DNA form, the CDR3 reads TGCGCCAGCAGCTCCAGGGCTAGGGAGGACGAGCAGTACTTC.

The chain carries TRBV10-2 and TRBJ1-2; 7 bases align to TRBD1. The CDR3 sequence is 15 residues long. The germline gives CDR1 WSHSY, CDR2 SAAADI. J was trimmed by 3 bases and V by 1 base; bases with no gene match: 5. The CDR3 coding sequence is TGCGCCAGCAGTGAGTACCGACAGGGAGACTATGGCTACACCTTC. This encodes CASSEYRQGDYGYTF.

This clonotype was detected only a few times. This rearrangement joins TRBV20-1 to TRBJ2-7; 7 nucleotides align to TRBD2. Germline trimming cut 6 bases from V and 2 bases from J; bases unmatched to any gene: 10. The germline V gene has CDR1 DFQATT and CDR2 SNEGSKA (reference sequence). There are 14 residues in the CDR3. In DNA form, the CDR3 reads TGCAGTGCGAGATGGGGGGGGGGAACCTACGAGCAGTACTTC. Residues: CSARWGGGTYEQYF.

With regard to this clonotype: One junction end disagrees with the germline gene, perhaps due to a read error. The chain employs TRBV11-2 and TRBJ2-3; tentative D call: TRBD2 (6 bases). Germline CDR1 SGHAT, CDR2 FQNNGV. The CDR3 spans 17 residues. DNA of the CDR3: TGTGCCAGCAGCTTAGGGGGGGTGGAGCGGTACACAGATACGGAGTATTTT. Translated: CASSLGGVERYTDTEYF.

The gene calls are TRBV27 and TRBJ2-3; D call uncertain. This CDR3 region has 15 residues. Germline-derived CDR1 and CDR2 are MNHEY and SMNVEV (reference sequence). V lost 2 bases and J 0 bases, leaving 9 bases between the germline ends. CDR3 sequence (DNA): TGTGCCAGCAGTTTAGTGGTTGGCAGCACAGATACGCAGTATTTT. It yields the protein CASSLVVGSTDTQYF.

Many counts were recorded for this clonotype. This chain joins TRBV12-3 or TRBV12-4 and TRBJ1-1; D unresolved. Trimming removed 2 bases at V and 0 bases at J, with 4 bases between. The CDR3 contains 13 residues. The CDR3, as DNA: TGTGCCAGCAGTTTACTCATGAACACTGAAGCTTTCTTT. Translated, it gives CASSLLMNTEAFF.

CDR3 loop: CASSLGGHSGNTIYF. Written as DNA, the CDR3 is TGTGCCAGCAGCTTGGGGGGACACTCTGGAAACACCATATATTTT. The rearrangement uses TRBV5-6 and TRBJ1-3; tentatively, D is TRBD1 (6 bases). CDR1 and CDR2 (germline): SGHDT, YYEEEE. This CDR3 spans 15 amino acids. Trimming pared 0 bases from V and 0 bases from J, leaving 7 bases between.

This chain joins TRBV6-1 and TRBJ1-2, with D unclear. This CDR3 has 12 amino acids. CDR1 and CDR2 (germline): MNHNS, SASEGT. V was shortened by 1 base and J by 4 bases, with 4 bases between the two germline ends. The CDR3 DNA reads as TGTGCCAGCAGTGAAGAAACCTATGGCTACACCTTC. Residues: CASSEETYGYTF.

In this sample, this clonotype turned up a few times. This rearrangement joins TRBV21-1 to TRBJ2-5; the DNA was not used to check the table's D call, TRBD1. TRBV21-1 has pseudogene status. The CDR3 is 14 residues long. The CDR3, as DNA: TGTGCCAGCAGCAGTACGGACAAACAAGAGACCCAGTACTTC. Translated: CASSSTDKQETQYF.

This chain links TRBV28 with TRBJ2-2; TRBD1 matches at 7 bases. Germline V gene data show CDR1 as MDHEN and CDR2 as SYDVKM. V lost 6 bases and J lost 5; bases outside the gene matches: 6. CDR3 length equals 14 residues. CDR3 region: CASSSYRGTGELFF. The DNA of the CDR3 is TGTGCCAGCAGCTCTTACAGGGGAACCGGGGAGCTGTTTTTT.

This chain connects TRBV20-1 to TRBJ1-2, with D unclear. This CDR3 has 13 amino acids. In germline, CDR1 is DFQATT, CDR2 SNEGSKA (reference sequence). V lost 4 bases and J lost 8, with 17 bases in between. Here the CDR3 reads CSAKAPIRQGYTF. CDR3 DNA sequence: TGCAGTGCTAAAGCCCCTATACGTCAAGGCTACACCTTC.